The rows below give T cell receptor beta chains drawn from one sample of a study of shared clonotypes between healthy human individuals. Data came from immunoSEQ multiplex PCR; TCRdb stores just in-frame clones and leaves some out. The sample has just over 2,000,000 clones, just under 95% seen once. Sequenced input: naive CD8+ T cells sorted from blood. The receptors were sampled from a man younger than 35 in good health. The CDR3 runs from the conserved cysteine through the conserved F or W. D genes are given only for firm matches. Clone size is given for some rows only: seen once, a few or many times, or a class if the clone is expanded.

TRBJ2-7 TRBV5-6 TRBD2 . CASSSYLGGLAGYEQYF TGTGCCAGCAGCTCTTACCTTGGGGGCCTAGCGGGCTACGAGCAGTACTTC
TRBJ2-1 TRBV27 TRBD2 . CASSSRLAGNNNEQFF TGTGCCAGCAGCTCCCGACTAGCGGGAAATAACAATGAGCAGTTCTTC
TRBJ1-1 TRBV6-1 . . CASSEAIAAGNTEAFF TGTGCCAGCAGTGAAGCGATAGCGGCAGGTAACACTGAAGCTTTCTTT
TRBJ1-1 TRBV6-5 . . CASSYGGDTEAFF TGTGCCAGCAGTTACGGCGGGGACACTGAAGCTTTCTTT
TRBJ2-3 TRBV13 . . CASSSGTNTDTQYF TGTGCCAGCAGCTCCGGGACAAACACAGATACGCAGTATTTT
TRBJ2-3 TRBV4-3 . . CASSQDWAGDTQYF TGCGCCAGCAGCCAAGATTGGGCGGGAGATACGCAGTATTTT
TRBJ1-4 TRBV6-1 . . CASSPRTHEKLFF TGTGCCAGCAGTCCGCGGACACATGAAAAACTGTTTTTT
TRBJ2-7 TRBV7-3 TRBD1 . CASSPGQGYEQYF TGTGCCAGCAGTCCGGGACAGGGGTACGAGCAGTACTTC
TRBJ2-7 TRBV10-1 . . CASSNGRSSYEQYF TGCGCCAGCAGCAATGGACGGAGCTCCTACGAGCAGTACTTC
TRBJ2-7 TRBV7-2 . . CASSLGWSVYEQYF TGTGCCAGCAGCTTAGGGTGGTCAGTCTACGAGCAGTACTTC
TRBJ2-3 TRBV14 . . CASSQALSDTQYF TGTGCCAGCAGCCAAGCTCTCTCAGATACGCAGTATTTT
TRBJ2-7 TRBV11-2 . . CASSLPEYEQYF TGTGCCAGCAGTCTCCCAGAATACGAGCAGTACTTC
TRBJ2-7 TRBV4-1 TRBD1 . CASSHLQGSSYEQYF TGCGCCAGCAGCCACCTACAGGGGAGCTCCTACGAGCAGTACTTC
TRBJ1-4 TRBV10-3 . . CAISESMSTNEKLFF TGTGCCATCAGTGAGTCCATGTCGACTAATGAAAAACTGTTTTTT
TRBJ1-4 TRBV30 . . CAWSTPTTNEKLFF TGTGCCTGGAGTACACCCACAACTAATGAAAAACTGTTTTTT
TRBJ1-2 TRBV27 . . CASSLGGGYGYTF TGTGCCAGCAGTTTGGGCGGCGGGTATGGCTACACCTTC
TRBJ1-5 TRBV15 . few CATSSGGGSSNQPQHF TGTGCCACCAGCTCTGGAGGAGGGAGCAGCAATCAGCCCCAGCATTTT
TRBJ1-1 TRBV5-1 . . CASSLVDTEAFF TGCGCCAGCAGCTTGGTGGACACTGAAGCTTTCTTT
TRBJ2-2 TRBV4-2 . . CASSQDTSRDTTNTGELFF TGTGCCAGCAGCCAAGATACCTCCCGGGACACTACAAACACCGGGGAGCTGTTTTTT
TRBJ2-1 TRBV10-2 TRBD2 . CASDPRLAGNNEQFF TGCGCCAGCGACCCCCGCCTAGCGGGCAACAATGAGCAGTTCTTC
TRBJ2-2 TRBV13 TRBD1 . CASSNIIQGALGANTGELFF TGTGCCAGCAGCAACATTATACAGGGGGCGCTTGGCGCGAACACCGGGGAGCTGTTTTTT
TRBJ1-2 TRBV19 . . CASRGGVHYGYTF TGTGCCAGTAGAGGGGGGGTGCACTATGGCTACACCTTC
TRBJ1-2 TRBV9 . once CASSVAPDAIYGYTF TGTGCCAGCAGCGTAGCTCCGGATGCGATCTATGGCTACACCTTC
TRBJ2-2 TRBV7-9 . . CASSEGALGTGELFF TGTGCCAGCAGCGAAGGGGCCTTAGGGACCGGGGAGCTGTTTTTT
TRBJ2-2 TRBV9 TRBD1 once CASSSPDRDNTGELFF TGTGCCAGCAGCTCCCCGGACAGGGATAACACCGGGGAGCTGTTTTTT
TRBJ2-7 TRBV27 . . CASSGGGAYEQYF TGTGCCAGCAGTGGGGGCGGGGCCTACGAGCAGTACTTC
TRBJ1-1 TRBV5-4 TRBD1 . CASSLNRGSTEAFF TGTGCCAGCAGCTTAAACAGGGGCTCGACTGAAGCTTTCTTT
TRBJ2-7 TRBV4-3 . . CASSQESGQNYEQYF TGCGCCAGCAGCCAAGAGTCAGGCCAGAACTACGAGCAGTACTTC
TRBJ2-7 TRBV5-1 . . CASSLGQDYEQYF TGCGCCAGCAGCTTAGGGCAGGACTACGAGCAGTACTTC
TRBJ1-4 TRBV30 . . CAWSRTNGEKLFF TGTGCCTGGAGTCGGACCAACGGTGAAAAACTGTTTTTT
TRBJ2-7 TRBV5-6 TRBD1 few CASSPGTGDYEQYF TGTGCCAGCAGCCCCGGGACAGGGGACTACGAGCAGTACTTC
TRBJ1-1 TRBV13 . . CASSLGQDYTEAFF TGTGCCAGCAGCTTAGGACAGGATTACACTGAAGCTTTCTTT
TRBJ1-2 TRBV9 . . CASSPTPNYGYTF TGTGCCAGCAGCCCGACCCCAAACTATGGCTACACCTTC